Each of the 24 T cell receptor beta chains below was sequenced from the same sample in a study of shared clonotypes between healthy human individuals. TCRdb keeps only in-frame clones here, not all; method: immunoSEQ multiplex PCR. The table includes roughly 2 million clones, more than 90% detected once. The sample comprised naive CD4+ T cells sorted from blood. Subset indicated: CD45RA+ positively selected. The receptors shown here come from a man between 18 and 35 years old in good health.

This clone has just one count. Other DNA sequences from this sample encode an identical CDR3 as well. This chain's CDR3 is CASSLFGDSPLHF. The CDR3 DNA follows: TGTGCCAGCAGTTTATTTGGGGACTCACCCCTCCACTTT. The rearrangement uses TRBV27 and TRBJ1-6; TRBD1 might be the D (5 bases). CDR1 and CDR2 from the germline V gene are MNHEY and SMNVEV (reference sequence). The CDR3 totals 13 residues. Between the trimmed V and J ends, which lost 1 base and 10 bases, there was a span of 8 bases.

The chain carries TRBV6-5 and TRBJ1-1; 8 nucleotides align to TRBD1. The CDR3 is 14 amino acids. Germline CDR1 MNHEY, CDR2 SVGAGI. Unmatched junction bases numbered 10, after V lost 5 bases and J lost 8 bases. CDR3 sequence: CASSRTQGAWEAFF. For the CDR3, the DNA is TGTGCCAGCAGTCGAACCCAGGGGGCGTGGGAAGCTTTCTTT.

This chain links TRBV6-6 with TRBJ2-7; a weak D match, TRBD1 (6 bases). The germline V and J ends were trimmed by 11 bases and 0 bases, with 14 bases remaining between them. This CDR3 has 13 residues. The V gene's germline CDR1 is MNHNY and CDR2 SVGAGI (reference sequence). The CDR3 sequence: CASNRAISYEQYF. In DNA, the CDR3 is TGTGCCTCCAACAGGGCGATCTCCTACGAGCAGTACTTC.

The V and J genes are TRBV6-5 and TRBJ1-5, with 7 bases matching TRBD1. J gave up 4 bases and V 5 bases, and 2 bases lay outside the gene matches. This CDR3 contains 13 residues. Looked up from germline, CDR1 is MNHEY and CDR2 is SVGAGI. This chain's CDR3 is CASSTQGNQPQHF. In DNA form, the CDR3 reads TGTGCCAGCAGTACACAGGGGAATCAGCCCCAGCATTTT.

V gene TRBV7-9 combines with J gene TRBJ1-1; the D gene is possibly TRBD1 (5 bases). Germline lookup yields CDR1 SEHNR and CDR2 FQNEAQ (reference sequence). V lost 8 bases and J 2 bases, leaving 21 bases between the germline ends. This CDR3 contains 16 residues. The CDR3 loop reads CASGGIGAGSNTEAFF. The CDR3 DNA sequence: TGTGCCAGCGGGGGTATCGGGGCGGGGAGTAACACTGAAGCTTTCTTT.

The V call is TRBV19, the J call TRBJ1-1; D unclear. The germline V gene encodes CDR1 LNHDA and CDR2 SQIVND (reference sequence). This CDR3 is built from 15 residues. Between the trimmed V and J ends, which lost 3 bases and 1 base, there was a span of 12 bases. The CDR3 here is CASSIGSRRNTEAFF. CDR3 nucleotide sequence: TGTGCCAGTAGTATTGGATCCCGGCGGAACACTGAAGCTTTCTTT.

The chain is built from TRBV28 and TRBJ2-3; no clear D gene. V gave up 5 bases and J gave up 11 bases, with 14 bases separating them. Germline V gene sequence: CDR1 MDHEN, CDR2 SYDVKM. The CDR3 has 12 amino acids. As DNA, the CDR3 is TGTGCCAGCAGTGCTCCGAAGGGTTGGCAGTATTTT. This sequence encodes CASSAPKGWQYF.

The rearrangement links TRBV6-5 to TRBJ2-5; maybe TRBD1 (5 bases). V was pared by 2 bases and J by 4 bases, with 11 bases between. The CDR3 runs to 14 residues. Germline CDR1 is MNHEY and CDR2 is SVGAGI. CDR3 sequence reads: CASSYRQGVETQYF. DNA of the CDR3: TGTGCCAGCAGTTACCGGCAGGGTGTAGAGACCCAGTACTTC.

V gene TRBV27 combines with J gene TRBJ2-3, with a weak D call TRBD1 (5 bases). Germline CDR1 is MNHEY and CDR2 is SMNVEV (reference sequence). This CDR3 has 15 residues. Trimming left V 2 bases short and J 1 base short, with 10 bases between. In DNA form, the CDR3 reads TGTGCCAGCAGTTTACCCCAGACAGGCACAGATACGCAGTATTTT. Its protein is CASSLPQTGTDTQYF.

CDR3 sequence: CASRQQGANSPLHF. DNA for the CDR3: TGTGCCAGCAGACAACAGGGGGCTAATTCACCCCTCCACTTT. The chain is built from TRBV27 and TRBJ1-6; TRBD1 matches 9 bases. This CDR3 comprises 14 residues. Germline V gene lookup returns CDR1 MNHEY and CDR2 SMNVEV (reference sequence). V lost 6 bases and J lost 6; bases outside the gene matches: 3.

The gene calls are TRBV11-2 and TRBJ2-1, with D uncertain. The germline V gene encodes CDR1 SGHAT and CDR2 FQNNGV. The CDR3 is 12 amino acids. The V gene lost 2 bases and the J gene lost 7 bases, with 6 bases spanning the gap. The CDR3: CASSLLGNEQFF. The CDR3 DNA reads TGTGCCAGCAGCTTATTAGGGAATGAGCAGTTCTTC.

The genes are TRBV5-6 and TRBJ2-5; D is unresolved. The CDR3 sequence is 13 residues long. V was shortened by 4 bases and J by 4 bases, with 11 bases between the two germline ends. Germline values: CDR1 SGHDT, CDR2 YYEEEE. The CDR3 bases are TGTGCCAGCAGCCCCTCAGCCCTAGAGACCCAGTACTTC. Protein sequence: CASSPSALETQYF.

This chain uses TRBV28 with TRBJ2-6; D perhaps matches TRBD2 (6 bases). V dropped 6 bases and J dropped 2 bases, with 11 bases sitting between them. Germline assignment: CDR1 MDHEN and CDR2 SYDVKM. The length of the CDR3 is 15 residues. The chain's CDR3 is CASSPGVAGANVLTF. CDR3 sequence (DNA): TGTGCCAGCAGCCCGGGGGTGGCTGGGGCCAACGTCCTGACTTTC.

The V call is TRBV6-5, the J call TRBJ2-2; 9 nucleotides line up with TRBD1. The CDR3 totals 15 residues. Trimming took 6 bases from V and 5 from J; bases not matched to a gene: 7. CDR1 and CDR2 (germline): MNHEY, SVGAGI. As DNA, the CDR3 is TGTGCCAGCAGACGGGACAGGGTCTTGACCGGGGAGCTGTTTTTT. Translating gives CASRRDRVLTGELFF.

The chain combines TRBV7-9 with TRBJ1-1; D is unresolved. Trimming pared 1 base from V and 1 base from J, leaving 10 bases between. The germline V gene has CDR1 SEHNR and CDR2 FQNEAQ (reference sequence). The CDR3 runs to 15 residues. The CDR3: CASSLGGRQNTEAFF. The CDR3 nucleotides are TGTGCCAGCAGCTTAGGGGGTAGACAGAACACTGAAGCTTTCTTT.

The CDR3 nucleotides are TGTGCCAGCAGCTTAGTTTATGGGGGCGGTGAGCAGTTCTTC. Its translation: CASSLVYGGGEQFF. The V call is TRBV7-6, the J call TRBJ2-1; weak D call: TRBD1 (6 bases). This CDR3 contains 14 residues. Trimming stripped 1 base from V and 9 bases from J, with 13 bases between. Germline V lookup: CDR1 SGHVS, CDR2 FNYEAQ.

The genes are TRBV5-5 and TRBJ1-1; D ambiguous. Germline CDR1 is SGHKS and CDR2 is YYEKEE (reference sequence). V lost 0 bases to trimming and J lost 0 bases, with 9 bases between them. The CDR3 has 15 amino acids. The CDR3 reads CASSLAVTVNTEAFF. The CDR3 DNA sequence: TGTGCCAGCAGCTTGGCTGTCACCGTGAACACTGAAGCTTTCTTT.

The chain combines TRBV4-1 with TRBJ2-5, with D tentatively TRBD1 or TRBD2 (5 bases each). The J call is in doubt because the DNA end fits TRBJ2-7 better. Germline loops: CDR1 MGHRA, CDR2 YSYEKL. This CDR3 comprises 15 residues. The CDR3 nucleotides read TGCGCCAGCAGCCAAACTCGGGGCCCGGCCTACGAGCAGTACTTC. Its protein product is CASSQTRGPAYEQYF.

The chain combines TRBV7-3 with TRBJ2-5; D is possibly TRBD2 (5 bases). CDR3 length: 13 residues. Germline V gene lookup returns CDR1 SGHTA and CDR2 FQGTGA. Trimming took 4 bases from V and 4 from J, leaving 10 bases between them. The CDR3 here is CASSSNRGETQYF. The CDR3 nucleotides are TGTGCCAGCAGCTCCAACCGGGGAGAGACCCAGTACTTC.

This clone was detected once. The chain employs TRBV6-6 and TRBJ1-4; D gene unclear. The germline V gene has CDR1 MNHNY and CDR2 SVGAGI (reference sequence). V lost 0 bases to trimming and J lost 2 bases, with 7 bases between them. The CDR3 loop spans 15 amino acids. The CDR3 region has the DNA TGTGCCAGCAGTTACTCCAGGCAGACTAATGAAAAACTGTTTTTT. Translating gives CASSYSRQTNEKLFF.

The chain links TRBV15 to TRBJ1-6; D ambiguous. V lost 0 bases to trimming and J lost 10 bases, with 10 bases between them. CDR1 is LNHNV, CDR2 YYDKDF, per germline (reference sequence). The length of the CDR3 is 14 residues. The CDR3 loop is CATSRDGEGSPLHF. CDR3 bases: TGTGCCACCAGCAGAGACGGCGAAGGGTCACCCCTCCACTTT.

The rearrangement joins TRBV11-2 to TRBJ2-3, with 9 bases matching TRBD1. The CDR3 consists of 15 residues. The trim removed 1 base at V and 5 bases at J, leaving 4 bases unmatched. Germline CDR1 is SGHAT and CDR2 is FQNNGV. The CDR3 region has the DNA TGTGCCAGCAGCTTAGGGACAGGGGTTGAAGATACGCAGTATTTT. Protein: CASSLGTGVEDTQYF.

The gene calls are TRBV7-9 and TRBJ2-3, with D uncertain. This CDR3 region has 13 residues. V lost 2 bases and J 13 bases, leaving 16 bases between the germline ends. Germline values: CDR1 SEHNR, CDR2 FQNEAQ (reference sequence). The CDR3 region is CASSLLDPGSEYF. Here the CDR3 DNA reads TGTGCCAGCAGCTTATTGGACCCCGGATCTGAGTATTTT.

The rearrangement uses TRBV25-1 and TRBJ1-5, with D perhaps TRBD1 (5 bases). The CDR3 is 12 amino acids. V dropped 7 bases and J dropped 5 bases, with 9 bases sitting between them. Per germline, CDR1 MGHDK and CDR2 SYGVNS. Here the CDR3 DNA reads TGTGCCAGCAACGAGGGGTATCAGCCCCAGCATTTT. Amino acid sequence: CASNEGYQPQHF.